This TCR beta chain stems from a study of technical replicates of blood from several donors. Sequencing used immunoSEQ multiplex PCR; TCRdb keeps in-frame clones, though not all of them. The sample shows 95,000 to 100,000 clones, roughly 95% of them seen only once. Trimming removed 1 base from V and 0 bases from J; junction bases left unmatched: 2. Germline CDR1 SEHNR, CDR2 FQNEAQ (reference sequence). This CDR3 region has 16 residues. The TCR comes from a human donor in good health. The genes are TRBV7-9 and TRBJ1-3; 8 bases line up with TRBD1. Sequenced material: T cells isolated from PBMCs. CDR3 bases: TGTGCCAGCAGCTTAGGGGGACAGGACTCTGGAAACACCATATATTTT. It codes for CASSLGGQDSGNTIYF. Complete variable domain (other parts from reference TRBV7-9 and TRBJ1-3): DTGVSQNPRHKITKRGQNVTFRCDPISEHNRLYWYRQTLGQGPEFLTYFQNEAQLEKSRLLSDRFSAERPKGSFSTLEIQRTEQGDSAMYLCASSLGGQDSGNTIYFGEGSWLTVV.